The source of this TCR beta chain is a study of CD8 T cells in ankylosing spondylitis. TCRdb independently ran MiXCR on the 5' RACE reads; one entry per CDR3 protein. The data hold about 130,000 distinct CDR3 sequences, with around 7% observed a single time. This clonotype occurred many times. V gave up 3 bases and J gave up 4 bases, with 11 bases separating them. This CDR3 is built from 14 residues. Germline CDR1 and CDR2: SGHRS and YFSETQ. The sample taken for sequencing was blood, either unsorted or a sorted T cell fraction (not recorded which). The source is a male donor with ankylosing spondylitis or in good health (not recorded which). The J gene is TRBJ2-1, the V gene TRBV5-1, with D possibly being TRBD1 (7 bases). CDR3 in DNA: TGCGCCAGCAGCTGGGGGGACAGTTACAATGAGCAGTTCTTC. Encoded protein: CASSWGDSYNEQFF.